Following are 29 T cell receptor beta chains from one sample sequenced in a study of T cell responses to AZD1222 COVID-19 vaccine. Assay: immunoSEQ multiplex PCR; the TCRdb copy retains only in-frame clones and omits some. The sample lists about 93,000 clones; 80% to 90% were seen once. The sequenced sample was peripheral blood, obtained on day 0 of AZD1222 vaccination. These receptors originate from an adult in good health.

The chain is built from TRBV24-1 and TRBJ2-2; tentative D call: TRBD1 (5 bases). Between the trimmed V and J ends, which lost 3 bases and 4 bases, there was a span of 5 bases. Germline CDR1 KGHDR, CDR2 SFDVKD. This CDR3 comprises 13 residues. The chain's CDR3 is CATSDDSTGELFF. The DNA for the CDR3 is TGTGCCACCAGTGATGACAGCACCGGGGAGCTGTTTTTT.

This clone showed up just once. This chain links TRBV15 with TRBJ2-3; either TRBD1 or TRBD2 may fit D (5 bases each). The CDR3 spans 12 residues. V lost 8 bases and J lost 2, with 8 bases in between. From germline, CDR1 is LNHNV and CDR2 YYDKDF (reference sequence). As DNA, the CDR3 is TGTGCCACCCGAGGGGTCACAGATACGCAGTATTTT. This encodes CATRGVTDTQYF.

This chain joins TRBV7-2 and TRBJ1-1; TRBD1 might be the D (6 bases). The CDR3 has 13 amino acids. The V and J ends lost 5 bases and 5 bases respectively, with 12 bases between them. Germline values: CDR1 SGHTA, CDR2 FQGNSA. In DNA form, the CDR3 reads TGTGCCAGCAGCCGACAGGATATGACTGAAGCTTTCTTT. It encodes CASSRQDMTEAFF.

The chain couples TRBV18 to TRBJ1-1, with D possibly being TRBD1 (6 bases). The CDR3 contains 14 residues. Trimming cost V 3 bases and J 2 bases, with 10 bases left between them. CDR1 and CDR2 from the germline V gene are KGHSH and LQKENI. This chain's CDR3 is CASSPDRLNTEAFF. As DNA, the CDR3 is TGTGCCAGCTCACCGGACAGACTTAACACTGAAGCTTTCTTT.

This clone was seen once. This chain joins TRBV10-3 and TRBJ1-3; 8 nucleotides match TRBD1. The CDR3 is 14 amino acids. V dropped 5 bases and J dropped 3; count of bases not matched to a gene: 3. CDR1 and CDR2 (germline): ENHRY, SYGVKD. The CDR3 sequence is CAISSGQGGNTIYF. The CDR3 DNA reads as TGTGCCATCAGTTCAGGACAGGGTGGAAACACCATATATTTT.

CDR3 loop: CASSQAAPWSVAPDTQYF. DNA for the CDR3: TGTGCCAGCAGCCAAGCGGCCCCTTGGAGCGTCGCCCCAGATACGCAGTATTTT. The J gene is TRBJ2-3, the V gene TRBV3-1 (or the pseudogene TRBV3-2); D gene unclear. The CDR3 runs to 18 residues. Trimming removed 1 base at V and 4 bases at J, with 21 bases between. Per germline, CDR1 LGHDT and CDR2 YNNKEL (reference sequence).

This rearrangement joins TRBV4-1 to TRBJ2-3; perhaps TRBD2 as D (5 bases). Trimming removed 3 bases at V and 2 bases at J, with 12 bases between. The CDR3 runs to 15 residues. The germline V gene encodes CDR1 MGHRA and CDR2 YSYEKL. In DNA, the CDR3 is TGCGCCAGCAGCCACGGGGAATCCTTCACAGATACGCAGTATTTT. This sequence encodes CASSHGESFTDTQYF.

This rearrangement joins TRBV15 to TRBJ2-3; 10 positions agree with TRBD2. Germline V gene lookup returns CDR1 LNHNV and CDR2 YYDKDF (reference sequence). The length of the CDR3 is 18 residues. After removal of 0 bases from V and 8 bases from J, the junction contained 14 bases not matched to a gene. Written as DNA, the CDR3 is TGTGCCACCAGCAGAGATTATACAGCGGGAGGGGAGGGAGGTACGCAGTATTTT. It encodes CATSRDYTAGGEGGTQYF.

V usage is TRBV28 and J usage is TRBJ2-3; D uncertain. This CDR3 is built from 14 residues. Germline V gene sequence: CDR1 MDHEN, CDR2 SYDVKM. The V end was cut by 3 bases, the J end by 2 bases, with 9 bases between. CDR3 in DNA: TGTGCCAGCAGTTTCCTGACGGTCACAGATACGCAGTATTTT. It translates to CASSFLTVTDTQYF.

This rearrangement joins TRBV5-1 to TRBJ2-1; D is uncertain. Trimming took off 1 base at V and 8 bases at J, with 10 bases between the two ends. Germline assignment: CDR1 SGHRS and CDR2 YFSETQ. The CDR3 has 13 residues. In DNA, the CDR3 is TGCGCCAGCAGCTTGTACGGGTTCCATGAGCAGTTCTTC. Translating it yields CASSLYGFHEQFF.

CDR3 loop: CASSPDRGRTYEQYF. As DNA, the CDR3 is TGTGCCAGTAGTCCCGACAGGGGACGTACCTACGAGCAGTACTTC. V and J are TRBV19 and TRBJ2-7; 8 bases are shared with TRBD1. J was trimmed by 2 bases and V by 5 bases; bases with no gene match: 8. Germline V CDR1 and CDR2: LNHDA, SQIVND (reference sequence). The CDR3 contains 15 residues. Using reference TRBV19 and TRBJ2-7 for the parts outside the CDR3, the full variable domain is DGGITQSPKYLFRKEGQNVTLSCEQNLNHDAMYWYRQDPGQGLRLIYYSQIVNDFQKGDIAEGYSVSREKKESFPLTVTSAQKNPTAFYLCASSPDRGRTYEQYFGPGTRLTVT.

The CDR3 DNA follows: TGTGCCAGCAGCCTGGAATCATGGGGAGGCACCGGGGAGCTGTTTTTT. Translated, it gives CASSLESWGGTGELFF. V usage is TRBV11-2 and J usage is TRBJ2-2, with TRBD2 as a possible D gene (6 bases). This CDR3 spans 16 amino acids. Germline CDR1 and CDR2: SGHAT and FQNNGV. V lost 5 bases to trimming and J lost 4 bases, with 17 bases between them.

This clone appeared a single time. The chain links TRBV14 to TRBJ2-4; D possibly corresponds to TRBD1 (5 bases). Germline lookup yields CDR1 SGHDN and CDR2 FVKESK. CDR3 length: 17 amino acids. The V gene lost 1 base and the J gene lost 0 bases, with 13 bases spanning the gap. Here the CDR3 reads CASSQGGQTIAKNIQYF. CDR3 sequence (DNA): TGTGCCAGCAGCCAAGGAGGACAAACCATAGCCAAAAACATTCAGTACTTC.

This chain links TRBV13 with TRBJ1-1, with 7 positions matching TRBD1. The trim removed 5 bases at V and 1 base at J, leaving 10 bases unmatched. The CDR3 is 16 amino acids. Germline V gene lookup returns CDR1 PRHDT and CDR2 FYEKMQ (reference sequence). CDR3 DNA sequence: TGTGCCAGCAGCACCCGGACAGGTTCTCCGAACACTGAAGCTTTCTTT. Amino acid sequence: CASSTRTGSPNTEAFF.

The rearrangement uses TRBV20-1 and TRBJ2-4, with 9 bases identical to TRBD2. Germline V gives CDR1 DFQATT, CDR2 SNEGSKA (reference sequence). With 3 bases clipped from V and 1 base from J, the junction kept 10 bases outside the gene matches. The CDR3 covers 17 residues. CDR3 nucleotide sequence: TGCAGTGCTAGTGTCGCTAGCGGGAAGGTTGCCAAAAACATTCAGTACTTC. As protein: CSASVASGKVAKNIQYF.

This clone was counted a few times. This chain links TRBV19 with TRBJ1-2, with D tentatively TRBD1 (5 bases). Germline CDR1 reads LNHDA; CDR2 reads SQIVND (reference sequence). CDR3 length equals 13 residues. V lost 9 bases, J lost 6 bases, and 17 bases lay in between. The DNA of the CDR3 is TGTGCCAGCCACCTCGGGGGGATTGATGGCTACACCTTC. Protein sequence: CASHLGGIDGYTF.

This clone turned up a few times. V and J are TRBV30 and TRBJ2-7, with unresolved D. CDR1 and CDR2 (germline): GTSNPN, SVGIG (reference sequence). The CDR3 has 12 amino acids. V lost 1 base and J lost 0, with 4 bases in between. In DNA, the CDR3 is TGTGCCTGGAGTGAAAGCTCCTACGAGCAGTACTTC. As protein: CAWSESSYEQYF.

The chain joins TRBV7-2 to TRBJ1-5; no reliable D call. The CDR3 is 14 amino acids. V was clipped by 5 bases and J by 7 bases, with 15 bases between them. Germline assignment: CDR1 SGHTA and CDR2 FQGNSA. The CDR3 bases are TGTGCCAGCAGCGGCTTGGGCGCTGGGCAGCCCCAGCATTTT. Amino acids: CASSGLGAGQPQHF.

V and J are TRBV7-2 and TRBJ1-5; 7 bases are a match to TRBD1. Germline V gene lookup returns CDR1 SGHTA and CDR2 FQGNSA. V lost 6 bases, J lost 5 bases, and 4 bases stayed unmatched. The CDR3 length is 13 residues. For the CDR3, the DNA is TGTGCCAGCAGTTCAGACAGGGATCAGCCCCAGCATTTT. It specifies CASSSDRDQPQHF.

The chain recombines TRBV30 with TRBJ2-7; TRBD2 agrees at 9 bases. CDR1 and CDR2 from the germline V gene are GTSNPN and SVGIG (reference sequence). This CDR3 is built from 14 residues. V dropped 0 bases and J dropped 5; count of bases not matched to a gene: 5. CDR3 sequence reads: CAWSVPGTSHEQYF. As DNA, the CDR3 is TGTGCCTGGAGTGTCCCCGGGACTAGCCACGAGCAGTACTTC.

The chain carries TRBV6-4 and TRBJ2-7; 8 nucleotides match TRBD2. The CDR3 runs to 19 residues. CDR1 is MRHNA and CDR2 is SNTAGT in the germline V gene. The ends lost 7 bases at V and 0 bases at J; junction bases unmatched: 20. This CDR3 is CASTLSGEPTRGSSYEQYF. For the CDR3, the DNA is TGTGCCAGCACCCTTAGCGGGGAGCCAACTAGGGGAAGCTCCTACGAGCAGTACTTC.

This clone has a single count. V is TRBV11-2 and J is TRBJ1-1, with D unclear. The V end lost 5 bases, the J end lost 7 bases, and 14 bases lay between the germline ends. The CDR3 spans 13 residues. Looked up from germline, CDR1 is SGHAT and CDR2 is FQNNGV. The CDR3 DNA sequence: TGTGCCAGCAGCATTGGGAAGGCCCATGAAGCTTTCTTT. Its protein product is CASSIGKAHEAFF.

The chain has TRBV5-1 and TRBJ2-7; 11 bases agree with TRBD2. The CDR3 contains 19 residues. Germline loops: CDR1 SGHRS, CDR2 YFSETQ. The trim removed 0 bases at V and 2 bases at J, leaving 13 bases unmatched. CDR3 residues: CASSLVWTSGRKDTYEQYF. CDR3 nucleotides: TGCGCCAGCAGCTTGGTCTGGACTAGCGGGCGTAAAGACACCTACGAGCAGTACTTC.

This clone was seen a handful of times. The junction departs from germline at one end; a sequencing error may be responsible. The rearrangement joins TRBV13 to TRBJ2-7; TRBD1 aligns across 8 bases. The CDR3 runs to 13 residues. Germline V gene lookup returns CDR1 PRHDT and CDR2 FYEKMQ (reference sequence). CDR3 coding DNA: TGTGCCAGCAGACAAGCCGGACAGGGCGGGCTCAGCTTC. This codes for CASRQAGQGGLSF. The full variable domain, in which reference TRBV13 and TRBJ2-7 provide the parts outside the CDR3, is AAGVIQSPRHLIKEKRETATLKCYPIPRHDTVYWYQQGPGQDPQFLISFYEKMQSDKGSIPDRFSAQQFSDYHSELNMSSLELGDSALYFCASRQAGQGGLSFGPGTRLTVT.

The chain carries TRBV5-6 and TRBJ2-3; 9 bases map to TRBD2. CDR3 length: 14 amino acids. Germline loops: CDR1 SGHDT, CDR2 YYEEEE. Losses at the gene ends were 4 bases for V and 4 bases for J; bases not matched to a gene: 4. CDR3 coding DNA: TGTGCCAGCAGCGCGGGAGGGCCTTCAGATACGCAGTATTTT. It encodes CASSAGGPSDTQYF. Full variable domain (missing parts from reference TRBV5-6 and TRBJ2-3): DAGVTQSPTHLIKTRGQQVTLRCSPKSGHDTVSWYQQALGQGPQFIFQYYEEEERQRGNFPDRFSGHQFPNYSSELNVNALLLGDSALYLCASSAGGPSDTQYFGPGTRLTVL.

The V and J genes are TRBV5-4 and TRBJ2-1, with D possibly being TRBD1 (7 bases). Trimming pared 4 bases from V and 4 bases from J, leaving 12 bases between. Germline loops: CDR1 SGHNT, CDR2 YYREEE (reference sequence). The CDR3 has 14 amino acids. CDR3 sequence reads: CASSPQGTYNEQFF. CDR3 nucleotide sequence: TGTGCCAGCAGCCCACAGGGGACTTACAATGAGCAGTTCTTC.

This clone was seen once. The genes are TRBV10-1 and TRBJ2-7; D gene ambiguous. Trimming stripped 3 bases from V and 7 bases from J, with 13 bases between. The CDR3 spans 13 residues. Germline V gene lookup returns CDR1 WNHNN and CDR2 SYGVQD (reference sequence). The CDR3 DNA reads as TGCGCCAGCAGTGACGGAACACGTCCGGAGCAGTACTTC. Encoded protein: CASSDGTRPEQYF.

The DNA of the CDR3 is TGTGCCAGTGGATCCGACAGAAATGCTAACTATGGCTACACCTTC. Translating it yields CASGSDRNANYGYTF. J is TRBJ1-2 and V is TRBV19; maybe TRBD1 (5 bases). Trimming removed 8 bases at V and 0 bases at J, with 16 bases between. The CDR3 is 15 residues long. CDR1 is LNHDA, CDR2 SQIVND, per germline (reference sequence).

V usage is TRBV6-2 or TRBV6-3 and J usage is TRBJ2-4; D remains unclear. This CDR3 is 15 amino acids long. Trimming stripped 3 bases from V and 4 bases from J, with 13 bases between. CDR1 is MNHEY, CDR2 SVGEGT, per germline. The CDR3 loop reads CASSYGPGVKNIQYF. CDR3 nucleotides: TGTGCCAGCAGTTATGGACCTGGGGTAAAAAACATTCAGTACTTC.